This T cell receptor (beta chain) was identified during a study of T cells in women clearing cervical HPV infection. About the research overall: Case blood was drawn a median approximately five months after lesion detection.

Average input was around 1,300 ng genomic DNA for immunoSEQ TCR beta CDR3 amplification. The method was immunoSEQ multiplex PCR; TCRdb's version includes in-frame clones alone and lacks a portion of them. The repertoire shows 30,000 to 45,000 clones; the top ten hold approximately 6%. The sequenced sample consisted of blood buffy coat. This clonotype was sampled from a woman aged 18-70 years with a cervical HPV16 infection that either progressed to CIN3+ or cleared (not recorded which).

The CDR3 loop reads CASSATRLQETQYF. The sequenced part of the CDR3 DNA is TGTGCCAGCAGTGCGACTCGACTCCAAGAGACC. The chain recombines TRBV2 with TRBJ2-5; D is unresolved. The observed sequence ends 3 residues before the CDR3 terminus, with the missing tail filled in from the germline J gene. This CDR3 has 14 amino acids. Between the trimmed V and J ends, which lost 4 bases and 1 base, there was a span of 10 bases. From germline, CDR1 is SNHLY and CDR2 FYNNEI.